This TCR beta chain was documented in a study of blood T cells in healthy people across ages. Together with a sample-barcoded 5' primer, a J-beta primer mix was included in a second PCR lasting about 7 to 11 cycles. From each sample, at least 2.5 million paired-end reads containing CDR3 were obtained. Each CDR3 protein is one row after TCRdb ran MiXCR on the 5' RACE reads. This sample has hundreds of thousands of distinct CDR3 sequences, with around 26% found just once. V shed 2 bases, J shed 3 bases, and the junction held 7 bases outside the gene matches. Germline V gene sequence: CDR1 KGHSH, CDR2 LQKENI. This CDR3 region has 16 residues.

Source material: blood. The chain combines TRBV18 with TRBJ2-1, with 7 bases matching TRBD2. This TCR derives from a woman of 80 years or more in good health. The CDR3 here is CASSPTRGSFYNEQFF. CDR3 coding DNA: TGTGCCAGCTCACCAACGCGGGGGTCCTTCTACAATGAGCAGTTCTTC.